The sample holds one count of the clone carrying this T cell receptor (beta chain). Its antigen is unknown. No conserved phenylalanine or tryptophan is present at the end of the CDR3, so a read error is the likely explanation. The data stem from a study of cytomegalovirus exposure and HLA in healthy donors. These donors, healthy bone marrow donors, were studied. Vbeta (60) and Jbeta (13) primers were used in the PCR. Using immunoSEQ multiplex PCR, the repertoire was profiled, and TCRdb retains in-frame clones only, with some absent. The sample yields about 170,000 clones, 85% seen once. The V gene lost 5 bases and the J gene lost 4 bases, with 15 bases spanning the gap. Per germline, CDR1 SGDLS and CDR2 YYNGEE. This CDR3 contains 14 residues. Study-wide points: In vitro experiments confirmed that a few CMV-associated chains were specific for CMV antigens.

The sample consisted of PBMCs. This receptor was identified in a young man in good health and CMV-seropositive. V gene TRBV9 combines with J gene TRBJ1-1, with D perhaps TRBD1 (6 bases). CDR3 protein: CASSGSGESTEAFL. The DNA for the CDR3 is TGTGCCAGCAGTGGATCAGGGGAGAGCACTGAAGCTTTCCTT.